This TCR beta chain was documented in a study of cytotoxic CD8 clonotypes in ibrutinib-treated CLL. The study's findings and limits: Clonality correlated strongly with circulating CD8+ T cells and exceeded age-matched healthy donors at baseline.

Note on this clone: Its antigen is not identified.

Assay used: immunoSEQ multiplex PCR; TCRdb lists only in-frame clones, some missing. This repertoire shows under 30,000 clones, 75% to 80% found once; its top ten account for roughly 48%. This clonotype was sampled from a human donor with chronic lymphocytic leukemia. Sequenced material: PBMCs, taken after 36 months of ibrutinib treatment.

CDR3 DNA sequence: TGTGCCAGCAGCCTCGGACAGGGGTCTGGGACCCAGTACTTC. Translating it yields CASSLGQGSGTQYF. The chain recombines TRBV7-7 with TRBJ2-5, with 9 bases lining up with TRBD1. This CDR3 has 14 amino acids. Germline-derived CDR1 and CDR2 are SSHAT and FNYEAQ (reference sequence). Trimming cost V 5 bases and J 7 bases; bases outside gene matches: 8.